Reported below is one TCR beta chain. The entry originates in a study of blood T cell repertoires in COVID-19. Across the whole study: Material from acute and convalescent COVID-19 was sourced from the United States, Italy and Spain. T cells, B-cell-depleted T cells, or PBMCs provided the cDNA or gDNA that served as material.

The length of the CDR3 is 12 residues. V was pared by 3 bases and J by 7 bases, with 7 bases between. CDR1 and CDR2 (germline): SNHLY, FYNNEI. As handled by the study authors: It was from reference gene primer amplification that nucleated cell counts were estimated. TCRdb keeps only in-frame clones here, not all; method: immunoSEQ multiplex PCR. V, J and clone size are those of that table, while D and trimming were read from the DNA. The data show 120,000 or so clones, roughly 74% seen once. The chain uses TRBV2 and TRBJ1-5, with D possibly TRBD1 on 5 matching bases. Sequencing used peripheral blood. The receptor comes from a man in his 60s with acute or convalescent COVID-19. DNA for the CDR3: TGTGCCAGCAGTGACAGGGCACAGCCCCAGCATTTT. This gives the protein CASSDRAQPQHF.